Shown below are 23 T cell receptor beta chains from a single sample sequenced in a study of T cells in narcolepsy. Sequencing was performed with immunoSEQ multiplex PCR; in TCRdb, only in-frame clones are kept and a portion is missing. The sample shows roughly 22,000 clones, around two thirds of them seen only once. Sequenced material: memory (CD45RA-) CD4+ T cells from blood. These receptors came from a human donor in good health.

V usage is TRBV21-1 and J usage is TRBJ1-1. TRBV21-1 is given as a pseudogene. The CDR3 has 18 amino acids. The CDR3 sequence is CASSKDPREHFKNTEAFF. Here the CDR3 DNA reads TGTGCCAGCAGCAAAGATCCGAGGGAACACTTCAAGAACACTGAAGCTTTCTTT.

This chain connects TRBV7-3 to TRBJ1-1; D possibly corresponds to TRBD1 (5 bases). CDR1 is SGHTA, CDR2 FQGTGA, per germline. Trimming cost V 5 bases and J 4 bases, with 14 bases left between them. The length of the CDR3 is 14 residues. CDR3 bases: TGTGCCAGCAGCCGTGGGGGAGAGGCCACTGAAGCTTTCTTT. Encoded protein: CASSRGGEATEAFF. The whole variable domain, remainder taken from reference TRBV7-3 and TRBJ1-1, is GAGVSQTPSNKVTEKGKYVELRCDPISGHTALYWYRQSLGQGPEFLIYFQGTGAADDSGLPNDRFFAVRPEGSVSTLKIQRTERGDSAVYLCASSRGGEATEAFFGQGTRLTVV.

This clone was recorded only once. This chain joins TRBV2 and TRBJ2-1; D assignment may be TRBD1 or TRBD2 (5 bases each). CDR3 length equals 15 residues. Between the trimmed V and J ends, which lost 5 bases and 0 bases, there was a span of 11 bases. Germline CDR1 SNHLY, CDR2 FYNNEI. DNA of the CDR3: TGTGCCAGCAGTCGGGGCCCCAGCTCCTACAATGAGCAGTTCTTC. Encoded protein: CASSRGPSSYNEQFF.

This chain uses TRBV28 with TRBJ1-5; D uncertain. Germline CDR1 MDHEN, CDR2 SYDVKM. CDR3 size: 10 residues. V lost 8 bases to trimming and J lost 5 bases, with 4 bases between them. CDR3 protein: CASGDQPQHF. The CDR3 DNA is TGTGCCAGCGGGGATCAGCCCCAGCATTTT.

This clone was observed a handful of times. The chain employs TRBV28 and TRBJ1-3; D not resolved. There are 17 residues in the CDR3. V lost 4 bases and J 0 bases, leaving 16 bases between the germline ends. CDR1 and CDR2 from the germline V gene are MDHEN and SYDVKM. The CDR3 spells CASSSFGGWNSGNTIYF. CDR3 bases: TGTGCCAGCAGTTCTTTCGGCGGCTGGAACTCTGGAAACACCATATATTTT.

CDR3 in DNA: TGTGCCAGCAGCCGCACCGGGGCGGGCGGACGGGAGACCCAGTACTTC. It is translated as CASSRTGAGGRETQYF. The gene calls are TRBV5-4 and TRBJ2-5, with D tentatively TRBD1 or TRBD2 (5 bases each). The CDR3 contains 16 residues. Per the germline V gene, CDR1 is SGHNT and CDR2 is YYREEE (reference sequence). V dropped 4 bases and J dropped 5 bases, with 21 bases sitting between them.

The rearrangement joins TRBV7-2 to TRBJ1-4; D not resolved. Germline V gene data show CDR1 as SGHTA and CDR2 as FQGNSA. V was pared by 3 bases and J by 6 bases, with 11 bases between. The CDR3 totals 14 residues. CDR3 nucleotide sequence: TGTGCCAGCAGCTTCCAGTGGGCTGATGAAAAACTGTTTTTT. Its translation: CASSFQWADEKLFF.

This clone came up a few times. The J gene is TRBJ1-2, the V gene TRBV6-1; D gene uncertain. This CDR3 contains 11 residues. The V gene's germline CDR1 is MNHNS and CDR2 SASEGT. Between the trimmed V and J ends, which lost 5 bases and 4 bases, there was a span of 5 bases. CDR3: CASSYSYGYTF. The CDR3 DNA follows: TGTGCCAGCAGTTACAGCTATGGCTACACCTTC.

This chain connects TRBV27 to TRBJ2-7; TRBD1 matches at 8 bases. The V segment lost 4 bases and the J segment 4 bases; nucleotides outside the gene matches: 12. The germline CDR1 and CDR2 sequences are MNHEY and SMNVEV (reference sequence). The length of the CDR3 is 16 residues. The DNA of the CDR3 is TGTGCCAGCAGTTCCCCCGCCGGGACAGGCGCGTACGAGCAGTACTTC. It encodes CASSSPAGTGAYEQYF.

This chain connects TRBV28 to TRBJ1-2; D uncertain. Germline CDR1 and CDR2: MDHEN and SYDVKM. V gave up 7 bases and J gave up 3 bases, with 15 bases separating them. CDR3 length: 14 residues. The CDR3 here is CASTSVGRDYGYTF. CDR3 bases: TGTGCCAGCACCTCGGTAGGGCGTGACTATGGCTACACCTTC.

A few counts support this clone. The chain links TRBV5-6 to TRBJ2-1; 13 bases are a match to TRBD2. The length of the CDR3 is 13 residues. Per the germline V gene, CDR1 is SGHDT and CDR2 is YYEEEE. J was trimmed by 6 bases and V by 8 bases; bases with no gene match: 2. CDR3 region: CASRLAGGNEQFF. The DNA of the CDR3 is TGTGCCAGTCGACTAGCGGGAGGCAATGAGCAGTTCTTC.

The gene calls are TRBV19 and TRBJ1-5; possibly TRBD1 for D (5 bases). The CDR3 consists of 17 residues. V was trimmed by 5 bases and J by 2 bases, leaving 19 bases between them. Germline-derived CDR1 and CDR2 are LNHDA and SQIVND (reference sequence). CDR3 loop: CASSPGGRRGGNQPQHF. DNA for the CDR3: TGTGCCAGTAGTCCGGGGGGACGTCGAGGGGGCAATCAGCCCCAGCATTTT.

The J gene is TRBJ1-3, the V gene TRBV4-3; D might be TRBD1 (5 bases). The V end lost 6 bases, the J end lost 7 bases, and 13 bases lay between the germline ends. Per the germline V gene, CDR1 is LGHNA and CDR2 is YSLEER. The CDR3 extends over 13 amino acids. The CDR3 reads CASSSGIRNTIYF. For the CDR3, the DNA is TGCGCCAGCAGTTCAGGGATAAGGAACACCATATATTTT.

The V call is TRBV29-1, the J call TRBJ2-1; 9 nucleotides align to TRBD1. There are 13 residues in the CDR3. Germline loops: CDR1 SQVTM, CDR2 ANQGSEA. V lost 6 bases and J lost 8; bases outside the gene matches: 8. CDR3 DNA sequence: TGCAGCGTGCAATGGGGACAGGGCGATGAGCAGTTCTTC. Translation gives CSVQWGQGDEQFF.

The CDR3 nucleotides are TGTGCCAGCTCACCGGGGTTGGAGAGAGATACGCAGTATTTT. Its translation is CASSPGLERDTQYF. The chain links TRBV18 to TRBJ2-3, with D unresolved. The CDR3 runs to 14 residues. The V gene lost 3 bases and the J gene lost 5 bases, with 12 bases spanning the gap. Germline V gene lookup returns CDR1 KGHSH and CDR2 LQKENI.

This chain connects TRBV6-1 to TRBJ2-7; 8 bases fit TRBD1. The CDR3 has 15 amino acids. Germline CDR1 reads MNHNS; CDR2 reads SASEGT. The V segment lost 5 bases and the J segment 4 bases; nucleotides outside the gene matches: 10. CDR3: CASSSTGQGFYEQYF. CDR3 nucleotides: TGTGCCAGCAGTTCGACCGGACAGGGTTTTTACGAGCAGTACTTC.

This chain connects TRBV19 to TRBJ1-6; the D is unclear. The V and J ends lost 5 bases and 7 bases respectively, with 15 bases between them. The CDR3 has 15 residues. Germline V gene lookup returns CDR1 LNHDA and CDR2 SQIVND (reference sequence). CDR3 sequence: CASSLRTTGNSPLHF. CDR3 DNA: TGTGCCAGTAGTCTCCGGACTACGGGGAATTCACCCCTCCACTTT.

The V and J genes are TRBV4-2 and TRBJ2-7, with D possibly matching TRBD2 (5 bases). This CDR3 region has 14 residues. The germline gives CDR1 LGHNA, CDR2 YNFKEQ. Trimming removed 5 bases from V and 5 bases from J, with 16 bases in between. The CDR3 loop is CASSNGRGEDEQYF. CDR3 sequence (DNA): TGTGCCAGCAGCAACGGACGGGGTGAGGACGAGCAGTACTTC.

This chain connects TRBV5-1 to TRBJ2-1; no definite D call. The germline V gene encodes CDR1 SGHRS and CDR2 YFSETQ. The V end lost 2 bases, the J end lost 2 bases, and 14 bases lay between the germline ends. This CDR3 spans 16 amino acids. This CDR3 reads CASSLELGGTYNEQFF. The CDR3 nucleotides read TGCGCCAGCAGCTTAGAACTCGGTGGAACCTACAATGAGCAGTTCTTC.

A few counts support this clone. This chain uses TRBV5-1 with TRBJ1-2; D remains unclear. Germline CDR1 is SGHRS and CDR2 is YFSETQ. This CDR3 has 13 amino acids. V lost 0 bases and J lost 2, with 5 bases in between. The DNA of the CDR3 is TGCGCCAGCAGCTTGGGGCAGAACTATGGCTACACCTTC. Amino acids: CASSLGQNYGYTF.

Only one count was recorded for this clone. This may stem from a read error, because a much larger clone lies one nucleotide away. The J gene is TRBJ1-2, the V gene TRBV30, with D unclear. V was trimmed by 0 bases and J by 7 bases, leaving 12 bases between them. Germline values: CDR1 GTSNPN, CDR2 SVGIG (reference sequence). CDR3 length: 13 amino acids. The CDR3 DNA is TGTGCCTGGAGTGTAGAAGGGCGGTTTGGCTACACCTTC. Protein product: CAWSVEGRFGYTF. Filled out from reference TRBV30 and TRBJ1-2, the complete variable domain reads SQTIHQWPATLVQPVGSPLSLECTVEGTSNPNLYWYRQAAGRGLQLLFYSVGIGQISSEVPQNLSASRPQDRQFILSSKKLLLSDSGFYLCAWSVEGRFGYTFGSGTRLTVV.

The chain has TRBV19 and TRBJ1-6; 9 nucleotides align to TRBD1. Germline-derived CDR1 and CDR2 are LNHDA and SQIVND (reference sequence). The CDR3 is 14 residues long. V lost 6 bases to trimming and J lost 7 bases; unmatched junction nucleotides: 4. The CDR3 bases are TGTGCCAGTAGACACAGGGGGCTAAATTCACCCCTCCACTTT. The encoded protein is CASRHRGLNSPLHF.

The rearrangement joins TRBV13 to TRBJ1-6, with D tentatively TRBD1 (5 bases). The CDR3 loop spans 17 amino acids. Germline CDR1 reads PRHDT; CDR2 reads FYEKMQ (reference sequence). V lost 0 bases and J 7 bases, leaving 16 bases between the germline ends. CDR3 nucleotide sequence: TGTGCCAGCAGCTTAGGGGTCCGGGGGGGACTAAATTCACCCCTCCACTTT. Protein: CASSLGVRGGLNSPLHF.